This T cell receptor beta chain was sequenced in a study of identical twins. Study-wide results and limits: Low generation-probability sequences were in excess among twin-shared out-of-frame alpha sequences. The authors drew conclusions from cross-sectional statistical analysis rather than following the same donors.

With template switching, a universal primer site was added, and the cDNA carried unique molecular identifiers. TCRdb re-called the 5' RACE reads with MiXCR, one entry per CDR3 protein. The profile shows 1.5 million to 2 million distinct CDR3 sequences, roughly 35% of them singletons. This clonotype was observed a single time. Its specificity is not known. This sequence originates from a newborn girl in good health. The sample comprised cord blood.

DNA for the CDR3: TGTGCCAGCAGCCGGACTAGCGGGAGGGACCACAATGAGCAGTTCTTC. It codes for CASSRTSGRDHNEQFF. The chain couples TRBV3-1 to TRBJ2-1; 15 bases are a match to TRBD2. Germline V gives CDR1 LGHDT, CDR2 YNNKEL (reference sequence). Trimming took 4 bases from V and 5 from J; bases not matched to a gene: 3. CDR3 size: 16 residues.